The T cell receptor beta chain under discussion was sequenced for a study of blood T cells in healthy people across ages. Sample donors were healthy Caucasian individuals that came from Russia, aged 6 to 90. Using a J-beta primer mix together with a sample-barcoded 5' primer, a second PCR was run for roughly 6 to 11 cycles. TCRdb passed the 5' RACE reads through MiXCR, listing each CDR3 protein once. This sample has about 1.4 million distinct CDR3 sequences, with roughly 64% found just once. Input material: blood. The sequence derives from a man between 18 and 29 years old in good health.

The CDR3 loop reads CASSLALPGVKRYEQYF. CDR3 DNA: TGTGCCAGCAGTTTAGCGCTTCCGGGAGTAAAGAGATACGAGCAGTACTTC. The chain has TRBV12-3 or TRBV12-4 and TRBJ2-7; a possible D gene is TRBD2 (6 bases). The V end lost 0 bases, the J end lost 4 bases, and 19 bases lay between the germline ends. This CDR3 has 17 residues.